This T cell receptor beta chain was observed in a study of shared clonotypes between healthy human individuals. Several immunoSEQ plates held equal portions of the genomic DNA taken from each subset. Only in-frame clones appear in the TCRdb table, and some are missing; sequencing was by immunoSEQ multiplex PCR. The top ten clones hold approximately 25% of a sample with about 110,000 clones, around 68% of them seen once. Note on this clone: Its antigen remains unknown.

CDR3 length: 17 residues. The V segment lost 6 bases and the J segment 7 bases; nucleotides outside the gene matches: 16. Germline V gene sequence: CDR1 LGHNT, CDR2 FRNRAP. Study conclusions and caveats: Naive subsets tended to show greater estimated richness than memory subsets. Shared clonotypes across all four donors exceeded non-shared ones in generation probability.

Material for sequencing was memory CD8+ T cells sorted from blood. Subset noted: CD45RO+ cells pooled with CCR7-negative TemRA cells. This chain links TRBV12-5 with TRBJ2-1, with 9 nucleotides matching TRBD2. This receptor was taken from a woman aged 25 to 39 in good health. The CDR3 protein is CASGDLISGRRGNEQFF. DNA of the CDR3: TGTGCTAGTGGGGACCTAATAAGCGGGAGGCGGGGTAATGAGCAGTTCTTC. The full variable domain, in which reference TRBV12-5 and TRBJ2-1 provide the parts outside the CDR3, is DARVTQTPRHKVTEMGQEVTMRCQPILGHNTVFWYRQTMMQGLELLAYFRNRAPLDDSGMPKDRFSAEMPDATLATLKIQPSEPRDSAVYFCASGDLISGRRGNEQFFGPGTRLTVL.